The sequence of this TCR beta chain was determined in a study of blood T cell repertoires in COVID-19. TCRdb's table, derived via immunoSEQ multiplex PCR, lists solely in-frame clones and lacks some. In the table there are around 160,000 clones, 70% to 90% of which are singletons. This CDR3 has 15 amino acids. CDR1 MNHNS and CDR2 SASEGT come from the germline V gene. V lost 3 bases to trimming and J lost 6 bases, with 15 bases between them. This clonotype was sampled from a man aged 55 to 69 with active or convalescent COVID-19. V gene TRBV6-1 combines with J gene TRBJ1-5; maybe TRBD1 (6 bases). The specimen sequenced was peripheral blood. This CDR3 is CASSDGQSGSQPQHF. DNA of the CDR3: TGTGCCAGCAGTGACGGACAGTCTGGAAGTCAGCCCCAGCATTTT.